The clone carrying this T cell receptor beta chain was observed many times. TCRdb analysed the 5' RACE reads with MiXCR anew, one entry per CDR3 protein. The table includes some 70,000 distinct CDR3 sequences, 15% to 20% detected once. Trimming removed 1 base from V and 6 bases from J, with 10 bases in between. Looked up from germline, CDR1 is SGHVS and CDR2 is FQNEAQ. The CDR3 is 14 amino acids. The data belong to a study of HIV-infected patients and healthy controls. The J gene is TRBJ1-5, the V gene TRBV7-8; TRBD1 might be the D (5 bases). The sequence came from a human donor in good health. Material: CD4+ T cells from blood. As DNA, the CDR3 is TGTGCCAGCAGCTTAGGCAGGGTTAGTCAGCCCCAGCATTTT. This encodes CASSLGRVSQPQHF.